These 5 T cell receptor beta chains originate from one sample sequenced in a study of T cell responses to AZD1222 COVID-19 vaccine. The data were produced by immunoSEQ multiplex PCR, yet TCRdb's version contains in-frame clones alone and is incomplete. The profile shows around 100,000 clones, around 94% of them singletons. This sample comprised peripheral blood, obtained on day 0 of AZD1222 vaccination. Receptors were obtained from an adult in good health.

The chain employs TRBV3-1 (or the pseudogene TRBV3-2) and TRBJ2-1; D not certain. CDR1 LGHDT and CDR2 YNNKEL come from the germline V gene (reference sequence). The V end was cut by 3 bases, the J end by 9 bases, with 12 bases between. This CDR3 has 13 residues. CDR3 sequence (DNA): TGTGCCAGCAGCCAGGATTTGAGTACTGAGCAGTTCTTC. It specifies CASSQDLSTEQFF.

Details on this clone: Other DNA sequences in this specimen translate into the identical CDR3. The chain joins TRBV12-3 or TRBV12-4 to TRBJ1-2; D ambiguous. This CDR3 region has 11 residues. V lost 5 bases to trimming and J lost 4 bases, with 5 bases between them. The CDR3: CASSRGYGYTF. In nucleotides, the CDR3 is TGTGCCAGCAGTCGAGGCTATGGCTACACCTTC.

This rearrangement joins TRBV2 to TRBJ1-6, with 8 bases aligning to TRBD1. V lost 7 bases, J lost 8 bases, and 7 bases stayed unmatched. CDR3 size: 14 residues. In germline, CDR1 is SNHLY, CDR2 FYNNEI. The CDR3 DNA follows: TGTGCCAGCACCACCGGACAGGGACATTCACCCCTCCACTTT. Translating it yields CASTTGQGHSPLHF.

CDR3 DNA: TGTGCCAGCAGCTTGCGGGTATCCGGGACAGGGGGACAGCCCCAGCATTTT. Translated: CASSLRVSGTGGQPQHF. This chain links TRBV5-6 with TRBJ1-5, with 11 positions matching TRBD1. CDR3 length: 17 residues. Trimming removed 1 base from V and 7 bases from J; junction bases left unmatched: 10. In germline, CDR1 is SGHDT, CDR2 YYEEEE.

The V gene is TRBV4-1, the J gene TRBJ1-1, with 7 bases identical to TRBD1. Unmatched junction bases numbered 12, after V lost 0 bases and J lost 14 bases. Germline CDR1 and CDR2: MGHRA and YSYEKL. The CDR3 contains 14 residues. The CDR3 nucleotides are TGCGCCAGCAGCCAAGATCATAGGGACAGTCCTCCATTCTTT. Its translation: CASSQDHRDSPPFF.